The present T cell receptor (beta chain) was sequenced within a study of cytomegalovirus exposure and HLA in healthy donors. Study as a whole: Roughly 80 million unique TCRs from HLA-typed donors made up an early data release.

While unrecorded immune exposures were likely, the donors were nominally healthy when sampled. 13 Jbeta primers and 60 Vbeta primers were used for the PCR. Data came from immunoSEQ multiplex PCR; TCRdb stores just in-frame clones and leaves some out. The sample holds some 150,000 clones. Trimming cost V 3 bases and J 6 bases; bases outside gene matches: 4. The CDR3 runs 14 residues. The V gene's germline CDR1 is SQVTM and CDR2 ANQGSEA. The study, taken as a whole, reports: The later analysis indicated that the majority of CMV-associated TCR beta chains appeared HLA-restricted.

Details on this clone: Its antigen is undetermined.

Sequenced: PBMCs. This TCR derives from a young woman in good health and CMV-seronegative. The J gene is TRBJ2-3, the V gene TRBV29-1, with 12 nucleotides matching TRBD2. The DNA of the CDR3 is TGCAGCGTTGAGGCTAGCGGGAGGGGGGATACGCAGTATTTT. It specifies CSVEASGRGDTQYF.